The rows below give T cell receptor beta chains drawn from one sample of a study of PD-1 blockade in classical Hodgkin lymphoma. Profiled with immunoSEQ multiplex PCR; TCRdb holds only in-frame clones, not every one. This sample has roughly 96,000 clones, with about 92% found just once. Sequencing used peripheral blood mononuclear cells (PBMCs), obtained before the fourth cycle of nivolumab. These receptors originate from a human donor with classical Hodgkin lymphoma. Both conserved end residues are part of each CDR3. The D gene is left open where the match is weak. Clone size is shown for a subset of rows, as once, few, many or a class of expanded clone.

TRBD2	TRBJ2-1	TRBV5-1	16	.	CASSRRLAGGENEQFF	TGCGCCAGCAGCAGACGACTAGCGGGAGGGGAAAATGAGCAGTTCTTC
.	TRBJ2-1	TRBV18	12	.	CASFGEVNEQFF	TGTGCCAGCTTCGGGGAGGTAAATGAGCAGTTCTTC
.	TRBJ2-7	TRBV11-1	13	.	CASSRRQILEQYF	TGTGCCAGCAGCAGGCGACAGATCCTTGAGCAGTACTTC
TRBD1	TRBJ1-6	TRBV30	14	.	CAWTRGGNGSPLHF	TGTGCCTGGACCAGGGGGGGGAACGGGTCACCCCTCCACTTT
TRBD1	TRBJ1-6	TRBV5-1	14	.	CASSSGTVNSPLHF	TGCGCCAGCAGCTCCGGGACAGTCAATTCACCCCTCCACTTT
.	TRBJ2-7	TRBV18	16	.	CASSPLFGRASYEQYF	TGTGCCAGCTCACCACTTTTCGGCAGGGCTTCCTACGAGCAGTACTTC
TRBD2	TRBJ2-2	TRBV9	15	.	CASSAGLANTGELFF	TGTGCCAGCAGCGCCGGACTAGCGAACACCGGGGAGCTGTTTTTT
.	TRBJ1-1	TRBV7-9	18	.	CATTTQEVPRIMNTEAFF	TGTGCCACCACGACGCAGGAGGTTCCTCGAATTATGAACACTGAAGCTTTCTTT
.	TRBJ1-2	TRBV19	13	.	CASSTGGRYGYTF	TGTGCCAGTAGTACCGGGGGCAGGTATGGCTACACCTTC
.	TRBJ2-7	TRBV5-4	13	.	CASSFPSSYEQYF	TGTGCCAGCAGCTTTCCCAGCTCCTACGAGCAGTACTTC
.	TRBJ2-2	TRBV2	12	.	CASTGKAGELFF	TGTGCCAGCACAGGGAAGGCCGGGGAGCTGTTTTTT
TRBD1	TRBJ1-1	TRBV7-6	16	.	CASSPQRTGRYTEAFF	TGTGCCAGCAGCCCGCAACGGACAGGGCGCTACACTGAAGCTTTCTTT
TRBD1	TRBJ2-7	TRBV19	14	.	CASSSGTGTYEQYF	TGTGCCAGTAGTTCCGGGACAGGGACCTACGAGCAGTACTTC
.	TRBJ2-5	TRBV11-2	13	once	CASSRPNQETQYF	TGTGCCAGCAGCCGCCCGAACCAAGAGACCCAGTACTTC
TRBD1	TRBJ2-7	TRBV18	17	.	CASSPTRGQGSSYEQYF	TGTGCCAGCTCACCCACGAGGGGACAGGGGTCATCCTACGAGCAGTACTTC
TRBD1	TRBJ1-1	TRBV11-3	19	.	CASSLGVGGQGEVNTEAFF	TGTGCCAGCAGCTTAGGGGTTGGGGGACAGGGGGAGGTAAACACTGAAGCTTTCTTT
.	TRBJ2-4	TRBV5-1	15	few	CASSLEPVAKNIQYF	TGCGCCAGCAGCTTGGAGCCGGTAGCCAAAAACATTCAGTACTTC
.	TRBJ1-3	TRBV6-5	15	.	CASRETGRAGNTIYF	TGTGCCAGCAGAGAAACAGGGAGGGCTGGAAACACCATATATTTT
TRBD2	TRBJ2-3	TRBV10-2	16	.	CASSDFSGSRTDTQYF	TGCGCCAGCAGTGACTTCAGCGGGAGCCGTACAGATACGCAGTATTTT
TRBD2	TRBJ2-1	TRBV29-1	16	.	CSVVTSGRGSYNEQFF	TGCAGCGTTGTGACTAGCGGGAGGGGCTCCTACAATGAGCAGTTCTTC
TRBD2	TRBJ2-1	TRBV5-6	17	.	CASSRGLAGSSYNEQFF	TGTGCCAGCAGCCGGGGACTAGCGGGAAGCTCCTACAATGAGCAGTTCTTC
.	TRBJ1-4	TRBV27	15	.	CASSLSIAFNEKLFF	TGTGCCAGCAGTTTATCGATCGCCTTCAATGAAAAACTGTTTTTT
TRBD2	TRBJ2-1	TRBV7-9	17	.	CASSWRGASGSYNEQFF	TGTGCCAGCAGCTGGAGGGGGGCTAGCGGGTCCTACAATGAGCAGTTCTTC
.	TRBJ2-3	TRBV28	15	.	CASLPPGRSGDTQYF	TGTGCCAGCCTCCCGCCTGGCAGGTCAGGAGATACGCAGTATTTT
.	TRBJ1-1	TRBV18	14	few	CASSPRGPNTEAFF	TGTGCCAGCTCACCCAGGGGCCCGAACACTGAAGCTTTCTTT
.	TRBJ1-1	TRBV10-3	12	.	CAISETATEAFF	TGTGCCATCAGTGAGACAGCAACTGAAGCTTTCTTT
TRBD1	TRBJ2-3	TRBV5-1	17	.	CASSLSLGQGAINTQYF	TGCGCCAGCAGCCTTTCCCTTGGACAGGGGGCAATAAATACGCAGTATTTT
TRBD1	TRBJ2-6	TRBV28	17	.	CASRDRLSRFGANVLTF	TGTGCCAGCAGGGACAGGTTAAGTCGGTTTGGGGCCAACGTCCTGACTTTC
.	TRBJ1-5	TRBV4-1	14	.	CASSQDRSNQPQHF	TGCGCCAGCAGCCAAGACAGATCTAACCAGCCCCAGCATTTT
TRBD1	TRBJ2-2	TRBV27	16	.	CASTDGQGYWAGELFF	TGTGCCAGCACCGACGGACAGGGCTATTGGGCCGGGGAGCTGTTTTTT
.	TRBJ2-7	TRBV6-5	15	.	CASSTQKGGNREQYF	TGTGCCAGCAGTACCCAAAAGGGCGGGAACCGCGAGCAGTACTTC
TRBD2	TRBJ2-5	TRBV11-3	16	.	CASSLGTSGDKETQYF	TGTGCCAGCAGCCTCGGGACTAGCGGAGATAAAGAGACCCAGTACTTC
TRBD2	TRBJ2-7	TRBV10-3	17	once	CAISALGTSGSSYEQYF	TGTGCCATCAGTGCCCTCGGGACTAGCGGGAGCTCCTACGAGCAGTACTTC
TRBD2	TRBJ2-7	TRBV28	13	.	CASSPMEGGEQYF	TGTGCCAGCAGTCCGATGGAGGGAGGGGAGCAGTACTTC
TRBD1	TRBJ2-1	TRBV7-9	13	once	CASSSIDRGWQFF	TGTGCCAGCAGCTCAATCGACAGGGGATGGCAGTTCTTC
TRBD2	TRBJ2-5	TRBV7-9	13	.	CASSSSGQETQYF	TGTGCCAGCAGTTCTAGCGGCCAAGAGACCCAGTACTTC
.	TRBJ1-5	TRBV19	13	.	CASSGGLGQPQHF	TGTGCCAGTAGTGGGGGTTTGGGTCAGCCCCAGCATTTT
TRBD1	TRBJ2-7	TRBV29-1	16	.	CSVGRDPGQGAYEQYF	TGCAGCGTTGGTCGGGACCCGGGACAGGGGGCTTACGAGCAGTACTTC
.	TRBJ2-3	TRBV18	15	.	CASSPEGPFTDTQYF	TGTGCCAGCTCACCAGAGGGACCCTTCACAGATACGCAGTATTTT
TRBD1	TRBJ1-2	TRBV6-5	15	.	CASSSPGQGKDGYTF	TGTGCCAGCAGTTCCCCGGGACAGGGAAAGGATGGCTACACCTTC
.	TRBJ1-5	TRBV19	14	once	CASKLRDSNQPQHF	TGTGCCAGTAAACTGAGGGACAGCAATCAGCCCCAGCATTTT
.	TRBJ2-1	TRBV9	13	.	CASSVVKDGEQFF	TGTGCCAGCAGCGTAGTAAAGGACGGGGAGCAGTTCTTC
.	TRBJ1-4	TRBV30	12	.	CAWGERAEKLFF	TGTGCCTGGGGGGAGAGAGCGGAAAAACTGTTTTTT
TRBD2	TRBJ2-3	TRBV27	19	.	CASSFRGTSGVSSTDTQYF	TGTGCCAGCAGTTTCCGCGGGACTAGCGGGGTATCTAGCACAGATACGCAGTATTTT